These 29 T cell receptor beta chains came from one sample sequenced in a study of blood T cell repertoires in COVID-19. TCRdb keeps only in-frame clones here, not all; method: immunoSEQ multiplex PCR. The sample includes 85,000 to 110,000 clones, more than 80% of them seen just once. Sequenced material: peripheral blood. The receptors stem from a human donor in a cohort sampled during active COVID-19.

This chain links TRBV6-1 with TRBJ2-1, with 8 bases matching TRBD2. With 5 bases clipped from V and 6 bases from J, the junction kept 12 bases outside the gene matches. Germline assignment: CDR1 MNHNS and CDR2 SASEGT. The CDR3 length is 16 residues. This chain's CDR3 is CASSQGLAGGGNEQFF. The CDR3 DNA reads TGTGCCAGCAGTCAAGGACTAGCCGGGGGGGGCAATGAGCAGTTCTTC.

The chain recombines TRBV2 with TRBJ2-5; possibly TRBD2 for D (7 bases). The germline V and J ends were trimmed by 2 bases and 5 bases, with 15 bases remaining between them. CDR3 length: 15 amino acids. The germline V gene has CDR1 SNHLY and CDR2 FYNNEI. This CDR3 is CASSEPLGGPETQYF. The CDR3 nucleotides read TGTGCCAGCAGTGAACCGTTGGGGGGGCCCGAGACCCAGTACTTC.

CDR3 in amino acids: CASMPGQGRTGELFF. DNA for the CDR3: TGCGCCAGCATGCCGGGACAGGGCCGCACCGGGGAGCTGTTTTTT. The chain is built from TRBV5-1 and TRBJ2-2, with 9 bases matching TRBD1. The germline V gene encodes CDR1 SGHRS and CDR2 YFSETQ. The V segment lost 6 bases and the J segment 4 bases; nucleotides outside the gene matches: 7. The CDR3 has 15 amino acids. The variable domain in full, with the rest retrieved from reference TRBV5-1 and TRBJ2-2, is KAGVTQTPRYLIKTRGQQVTLSCSPISGHRSVSWYQQTPGQGLQFLFEYFSETQRNKGNFPGRFSGRQFSNSRSEMNVSTLELGDSALYLCASMPGQGRTGELFFGEGSRLTVL.

The rearrangement joins TRBV5-1 to TRBJ1-1, with 7 bases fitting TRBD1. Trimming removed 3 bases from V and 1 base from J; junction bases left unmatched: 6. Germline-derived CDR1 and CDR2 are SGHRS and YFSETQ. CDR3 length: 15 residues. CDR3 bases: TGCGCCAGCAGCTCAGCCGGGACAGCGAACACTGAAGCTTTCTTT. As protein: CASSSAGTANTEAFF.

This chain connects TRBV3-1 (or the pseudogene TRBV3-2) to TRBJ1-2, with 12 bases fitting TRBD1. Germline CDR1 LGHDT, CDR2 YNNKEL (reference sequence). This CDR3 comprises 16 residues. V shed 4 bases, J shed 7 bases, and the junction held 10 bases outside the gene matches. CDR3 DNA: TGTGCCAGCAGCCTCCGTACGGGACAGGGGGCGGGTGGCTACACCTTC. Translating it yields CASSLRTGQGAGGYTF.

V and J are TRBV19 and TRBJ1-1, with a possible D match to TRBD1 (5 bases). The CDR3 loop spans 12 amino acids. CDR1 and CDR2 from the germline V gene are LNHDA and SQIVND (reference sequence). V shed 10 bases and J shed 7 bases, with 16 bases lying between them. The CDR3, as DNA: TGTGCCACCCGCTTGGGGCCGATTGAAGCTTTCTTT. Translated, it gives CATRLGPIEAFF.

The V gene is TRBV7-2, the J gene TRBJ1-3, with a possible D match to TRBD1 (6 bases). CDR1 and CDR2 from the germline V gene are SGHTA and FQGNSA. Trimming removed 5 bases at V and 11 bases at J, with 19 bases between. The CDR3 has 14 amino acids. This chain's CDR3 is CASSLGTPGYPIYF. The CDR3 coding sequence is TGTGCCAGCAGCCTAGGGACACCGGGTTATCCCATATATTTT.

This clone was observed a single time. The chain joins TRBV19 to TRBJ1-2; the D gene is possibly TRBD1 (6 bases). The germline V and J ends were trimmed by 1 base and 7 bases, with 19 bases remaining between them. Germline-derived CDR1 and CDR2 are LNHDA and SQIVND (reference sequence). There are 16 residues in the CDR3. The CDR3 loop reads CASSIVSPTGQGGYTF. Here the CDR3 DNA reads TGTGCCAGTAGTATAGTCTCCCCCACAGGGCAGGGTGGCTACACCTTC.

As concerns this clone: The sample holds other DNA sequences that translate to the same CDR3. The chain joins TRBV14 to TRBJ1-1; no definite D call. Trimming cost V 4 bases and J 1 base, with 10 bases left between them. CDR1 SGHDN and CDR2 FVKESK come from the germline V gene. This CDR3 contains 14 residues. The CDR3 coding sequence is TGTGCCAGCAGCCCTGAGAGTCCGAACACTGAAGCTTTCTTT. As protein: CASSPESPNTEAFF.

The rearrangement links TRBV9 to TRBJ2-7; 10 bases line up with TRBD2. Germline V gives CDR1 SGDLS, CDR2 YYNGEE. The CDR3 has 15 amino acids. The trim removed 1 base at V and 4 bases at J, leaving 5 bases unmatched. CDR3 coding DNA: TGTGCCAGCAGCGTAAGAAGCGGGGGGGAATACGAGCAGTACTTC. Amino acid sequence: CASSVRSGGEYEQYF.

This chain links TRBV3-1 (or the pseudogene TRBV3-2) with TRBJ1-2; D is possibly TRBD1 (6 bases). Per the germline V gene, CDR1 is LGHDT and CDR2 is YNNKEL (reference sequence). Trimming removed 3 bases at V and 8 bases at J, with 13 bases between. This CDR3 comprises 13 residues. In DNA form, the CDR3 reads TGTGCCAGCAGCCACGGGACATCCCAAGGCTACACCTTC. Translation gives CASSHGTSQGYTF.

V gene TRBV9 combines with J gene TRBJ2-3; no clear D gene. Germline V gene data show CDR1 as SGDLS and CDR2 as YYNGEE. CDR3 length equals 15 residues. Trimming removed 0 bases from V and 3 bases from J, with 11 bases in between. CDR3 loop: CASSVESGLTDTQYF. DNA for the CDR3: TGTGCCAGCAGCGTAGAGTCAGGTCTAACAGATACGCAGTATTTT. The full variable domain, with the rest looked up from reference TRBV9 and TRBJ2-3, is DSGVTQTPKHLITATGQRVTLRCSPRSGDLSVYWYQQSLDQGLQFLIQYYNGEERAKGNILERFSAQQFPDLHSELNLSSLELGDSALYFCASSVESGLTDTQYFGPGTRLTVL.

V and J are TRBV14 and TRBJ2-1; 9 positions match TRBD1. After removal of 0 bases from V and 7 bases from J, the junction contained 7 bases not matched to a gene. This CDR3 region has 16 residues. The germline V gene encodes CDR1 SGHDN and CDR2 FVKESK. CDR3 nucleotide sequence: TGTGCCAGCAGCCAAGATATGACAGGGGGGAATAATGAGCAGTTCTTC. This translates into CASSQDMTGGNNEQFF.

The chain recombines TRBV5-4 with TRBJ1-1, with D tentatively TRBD1 (5 bases). This CDR3 comprises 16 residues. V lost 7 bases and J 0 bases, leaving 19 bases between the germline ends. The germline V gene encodes CDR1 SGHNT and CDR2 YYREEE (reference sequence). CDR3 nucleotide sequence: TGTGCCAGCCTCCCAGCCGGGGGGACCTTGAACACTGAAGCTTTCTTT. Amino acid sequence: CASLPAGGTLNTEAFF. Based on the CDR3 plus reference TRBV5-4 and TRBJ1-1, the full variable domain is ETGVTQSPTHLIKTRGQQVTLRCSSQSGHNTVSWYQQALGQGPQFIFQYYREEENGRGNFPPRFSGLQFPNYSSELNVNALELDDSALYLCASLPAGGTLNTEAFFGQGTRLTVV.

V and J are TRBV11-2 and TRBJ1-2; D remains ambiguous. Trimming left V 2 bases short and J 7 bases short, with 14 bases between. Germline V gene lookup returns CDR1 SGHAT and CDR2 FQNNGV. The CDR3 loop spans 14 amino acids. The CDR3, as DNA: TGTGCCAGCAGCTTATCCGTACAGAGCCTTGGCTACACCTTC. It translates to CASSLSVQSLGYTF.

In its sample, this clone was seen once. The chain uses TRBV6-2 or TRBV6-3 and TRBJ2-2, with TRBD2 matching over 12 bases. Germline V gene sequence: CDR1 MNHEY, CDR2 SVGEGT. This CDR3 has 19 residues. Trimming took 6 bases from V and 0 from J; bases not matched to a gene: 11. The CDR3 region has the DNA TGTGCCAGCAGCCGCAAACAGGGACTAGCGGGCGCGAACACCGGGGAGCTGTTTTTT. Translation: CASSRKQGLAGANTGELFF.

This clone was observed once. The chain recombines TRBV9 with TRBJ2-3, with 12 bases fitting TRBD2. V lost 0 bases, J lost 2 bases, and 13 bases stayed unmatched. The CDR3 runs to 20 residues. CDR1 and CDR2 (germline): SGDLS, YYNGEE. The CDR3 nucleotides read TGTGCCAGCAGCGTAGCTACTTGGACTAGCGGGGCCCTACACACAGATACGCAGTATTTT. Its protein is CASSVATWTSGALHTDTQYF.

V and J are TRBV7-8 and TRBJ2-7; D is unclear. The CDR3 is made up of 13 amino acids. Germline loops: CDR1 SGHVS, CDR2 FQNEAQ. V was cut by 5 bases and J by 5 bases, with 13 bases left in between. The CDR3 reads CASSPRVANEQYF. CDR3 nucleotide sequence: TGTGCCAGCAGCCCCCGGGTGGCTAACGAGCAGTACTTC. Using reference TRBV7-8 and TRBJ2-7 for the parts outside the CDR3, the full variable domain is GAGVSQSPRYKVAKRGQDVALRCDPISGHVSLFWYQQALGQGPEFLTYFQNEAQLDKSGLPSDRFFAERPEGSVSTLKIQRTQQEDSAVYLCASSPRVANEQYFGPGTRLTVT.

The chain recombines TRBV15 with TRBJ2-1; tentative D call: TRBD1 (5 bases). Looked up from germline, CDR1 is LNHNV and CDR2 is YYDKDF (reference sequence). The CDR3 is 15 residues long. Trimming left V 4 bases short and J 6 bases short, with 16 bases between. The CDR3 DNA follows: TGTGCCACCAGCATCACACCGCCTAGGGGCAATGAGCAGTTCTTC. Translated, it gives CATSITPPRGNEQFF.

The rearrangement joins TRBV25-1 to TRBJ2-3; TRBD2 might be the D (7 bases). This CDR3 spans 16 amino acids. V dropped 1 base and J dropped 2 bases, with 13 bases sitting between them. The germline gives CDR1 MGHDK, CDR2 SYGVNS. The CDR3 region has the DNA TGTGCCAGCAGTGAATTGGCGGGGGCGAACACAGATACGCAGTATTTT. This encodes CASSELAGANTDTQYF.

V is TRBV12-3 or TRBV12-4 and J is TRBJ2-7; 7 bases line up with TRBD1. This CDR3 has 13 amino acids. The ends lost 5 bases at V and 2 bases at J; junction bases unmatched: 3. The CDR3 DNA reads as TGTGCCAGCAGTCTGGGACAGCCCTACGAGCAGTACTTC. Translation: CASSLGQPYEQYF.

The J gene is TRBJ2-7, the V gene TRBV4-3; 8 bases map to TRBD1. Trimming at V came to 3 bases and at J to 3 bases, leaving 10 bases not matched to a gene. Germline V gives CDR1 LGHNA, CDR2 YSLEER. CDR3 size: 16 residues. CDR3 bases: TGCGCCAGCAGCCATACTCCGGGGACAGGCTACTACGAGCAGTACTTC. Protein: CASSHTPGTGYYEQYF.

The chain recombines TRBV9 with TRBJ2-7; 11 bases map to TRBD1. The CDR3 length is 16 residues. The J segment lost 5 bases and the V segment lost 4 bases, leaving 11 bases of the junction unmatched. CDR1 is SGDLS and CDR2 is YYNGEE in the germline V gene. CDR3 DNA: TGTGCCAGCAGCTCCTCCCCCGGACAGGGGGCCGACGAGCAGTACTTC. Translation: CASSSSPGQGADEQYF.

The CDR3 loop reads CASRTRKLGGDEQFF. The CDR3 DNA reads TGTGCCAGTAGAACGCGGAAACTGGGTGGCGATGAGCAGTTCTTC. The chain recombines TRBV19 with TRBJ2-1; D not resolved. V was trimmed by 6 bases and J by 8 bases, leaving 20 bases between them. This CDR3 is 15 amino acids long. Per the germline V gene, CDR1 is LNHDA and CDR2 is SQIVND (reference sequence).

V usage is TRBV27 and J usage is TRBJ1-2; D is unclear. The germline V gene has CDR1 MNHEY and CDR2 SMNVEV (reference sequence). CDR3 length: 14 residues. The V end lost 6 bases, the J end lost 1 base, and 12 bases lay between the germline ends. CDR3 protein: CASSPRVVNYGYTF. The CDR3 DNA sequence: TGTGCCAGCAGCCCACGGGTAGTTAACTATGGCTACACCTTC.

The V gene is TRBV4-2, the J gene TRBJ2-7, with 11 bases fitting TRBD2. V dropped 0 bases and J dropped 5; count of bases not matched to a gene: 15. This CDR3 has 19 amino acids. The V gene's germline CDR1 is LGHNA and CDR2 YNFKEQ. The CDR3: CASSQDLASGGSRKDEQYF. Written as DNA, the CDR3 is TGTGCCAGCAGCCAAGATTTGGCTAGCGGGGGGTCCCGAAAGGACGAGCAGTACTTC.

The gene calls are TRBV11-2 and TRBJ1-2; D is unresolved. This CDR3 comprises 15 residues. V was cut by 1 base and J by 3 bases, with 12 bases left in between. Germline CDR1 reads SGHAT; CDR2 reads FQNNGV. CDR3 DNA sequence: TGTGCCAGCAGCTTAGGACTGCCCGGAGACTATGGCTACACCTTC. Protein: CASSLGLPGDYGYTF.

J is TRBJ2-3 and V is TRBV11-2; no definite D call. From germline, CDR1 is SGHAT and CDR2 FQNNGV. This CDR3 contains 13 residues. V lost 1 base to trimming and J lost 6 bases, with 8 bases between them. As DNA, the CDR3 is TGTGCCAGCAGCTTAGGTCCTTTGGATACGCAGTATTTT. Translation gives CASSLGPLDTQYF.

The chain recombines TRBV19 with TRBJ2-5, with 8 bases identical to TRBD2. This CDR3 has 15 amino acids. Germline values: CDR1 LNHDA, CDR2 SQIVND (reference sequence). J was trimmed by 5 bases and V by 4 bases; bases with no gene match: 9. The CDR3 DNA follows: TGTGCCAGTAGTACCCGCCGGGGGGGGAGGGAGACCCAGTACTTC. Amino acids: CASSTRRGGRETQYF. Together with reference TRBV19 and TRBJ2-5, the CDR3 gives the full variable domain: DGGITQSPKYLFRKEGQNVTLSCEQNLNHDAMYWYRQDPGQGLRLIYYSQIVNDFQKGDIAEGYSVSREKKESFPLTVTSAQKNPTAFYLCASSTRRGGRETQYFGPGTRLLVL.